A single sample is the source of the 2 T cell receptor beta chains below, sequenced in a study of spatial heterogeneity in lung cancer. Time point reported: sample taken at primary tumor resection. Sequencing of whole RNA from tumor, nontumor lung or frozen PBMC involved no sorting. TCRdb called the 5' RACE reads again in MiXCR, with one record for every CDR3 protein. Of roughly 1,500 distinct CDR3 sequences in the sample, less than 8% were seen once. This material consisted of normal lung tissue next to the tumor, taken at surgery. These receptors came from a female donor with early-stage non-small cell lung cancer.

In its sample, this clonotype was seen many times. This beta chain was picked up by a library intended for alpha chains and is off target, so its count carries little meaning. The chain links TRBV6-2 or TRBV6-3 to TRBJ2-3; a possible D gene is TRBD1 (5 bases). CDR3 length: 14 amino acids. In germline, CDR1 is MNHEY, CDR2 SVGEGT. Trimming cost V 6 bases and J 1 base, with 11 bases left between them. Here the CDR3 DNA reads TGTGCCAGCAGAGGCCAGGGCGGCACAGATACGCAGTATTTT. Translated: CASRGQGGTDTQYF.

This clonotype is labeled medium-sized. This beta chain came through as a stray read in a library set up for alpha chains, and its size says little. The chain links TRBV12-3 or TRBV12-4 to TRBJ1-1; 9 bases agree with TRBD1. The CDR3 has 17 residues. The V and J ends lost 5 bases and 0 bases, in that order; junction bases with no gene match: 10. The CDR3 loop is CASSASGTGWLNTEAFF. CDR3 DNA sequence: TGTGCCAGCAGTGCCTCCGGGACAGGGTGGTTGAACACTGAAGCTTTCTTT.